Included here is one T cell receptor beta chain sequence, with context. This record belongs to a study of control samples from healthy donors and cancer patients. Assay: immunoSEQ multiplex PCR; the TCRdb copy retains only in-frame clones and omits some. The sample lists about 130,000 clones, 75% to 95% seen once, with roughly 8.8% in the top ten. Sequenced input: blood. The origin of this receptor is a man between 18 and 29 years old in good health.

The CDR3 is CASARDSSNEQFF. For the CDR3, the DNA is TGTGCCAGTGCCCGGGACAGCTCGAATGAGCAGTTCTTC. V and J are TRBV6-4 and TRBJ2-1; TRBD1 aligns across 7 bases. The CDR3 runs 13 residues. Losses at the gene ends were 9 bases for V and 7 bases for J; bases not matched to a gene: 9. Per the germline V gene, CDR1 is MRHNA and CDR2 is SNTAGT.